The text below deals with one TCR beta chain. Its antigen is as yet unknown. Terminally differentiated effector memory CD45RA+ cells were left out of the naive CD8 fraction, which was CD45RO-negative and positively selected for CCR7. Those who donated, Caucasian adults without exception, all lived in Nashville, Tennessee. Trimming removed 3 bases from V and 7 bases from J, with 10 bases in between. CDR3 size: 13 residues. From germline, CDR1 is SGDLS and CDR2 YYNGEE. The data stem from a study of shared clonotypes between healthy human individuals. Turning to the study itself: Each donor had three CD4 naive, three CD4 memory, two CD8 naive and one CD8 memory plate. Broader study findings: Sampling was confined to blood; repertoires within tissues likely differ.

Clones were read by immunoSEQ multiplex PCR, and TCRdb kept only the in-frame ones, dropping some. The sample yields about 2.2 million clones, 85% to 95% seen once. This chain uses TRBV9 with TRBJ2-2; maybe TRBD2 (6 bases). The TCR sequence derives from a man in his late teens or twenties in good health. Some clones in this sample may be carry-over from other donors' samples. The sequencing input was naive CD8+ T cells from PBMCs. In nucleotides, the CDR3 is TGTGCCAGCAGCGGTTGGGGAGGCGGGGAGCTGTTTTTT. Translation: CASSGWGGGELFF.